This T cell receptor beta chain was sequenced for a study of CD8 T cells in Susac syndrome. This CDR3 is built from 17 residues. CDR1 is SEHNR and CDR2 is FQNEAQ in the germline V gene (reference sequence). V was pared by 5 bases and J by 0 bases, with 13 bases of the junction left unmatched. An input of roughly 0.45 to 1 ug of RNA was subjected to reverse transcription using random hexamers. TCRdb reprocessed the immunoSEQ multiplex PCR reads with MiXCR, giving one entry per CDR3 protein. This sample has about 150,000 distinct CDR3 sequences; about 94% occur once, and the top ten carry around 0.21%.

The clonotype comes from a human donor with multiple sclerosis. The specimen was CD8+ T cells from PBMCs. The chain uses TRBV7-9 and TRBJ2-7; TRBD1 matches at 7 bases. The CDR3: CASSAFPGQKSSYEQYF. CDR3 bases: TGTGCCAGCAGCGCCTTTCCGGGACAGAAGTCCTCCTACGAGCAGTACTTC.